Following are 32 T cell receptor beta chains from one sample sequenced in a study of Graves' ophthalmopathy and Graves' hyperthyroidism (dated by TCRdb to the late 2010s). Sequencing took place on an Illumina HiSeq 2000. TCR beta CDR3 regions were amplified from RNA transcripts for repertoire sequencing. The first round was an RT-PCR using HTBI primers with the Qiagen OneStep RT-PCR kit, and this first round was followed by a second-round multiplex PCR, then size selection and purification. Starting from the raw public reads, TCRdb applied fastp trimming at Q25, assembled clones with MiXCR and retained in-frame beta chains. Each entry is one CDR3 protein sequence, shown with its most common DNA and genes. Across this sample there are 650,000 to 800,000 distinct CDR3 sequences, with about two fifths seen only once. Over 2.5% of the sample is held by the ten biggest clonotypes. Sequenced sample: peripheral blood. The receptor set was obtained from an adult man with Graves' ophthalmopathy.

This clonotype was counted at least ten times. CDR3 nucleotides: TGTGCCAGTAGCAGAAGGGGGCCGAGCAATCAGCCCCAGCATTTT. It is translated as CASSRRGPSNQPQHF. The gene calls are TRBV19 and TRBJ1-5; 7 bases line up with TRBD1. The CDR3 spans 15 residues. CDR1 and CDR2 (germline): LNHDA, SQIVND (reference sequence). V was clipped by 6 bases and J by 1 base; unmatched bases: 6. Combining the CDR3 with reference TRBV19 and TRBJ1-5 gives the whole variable domain DGGITQSPKYLFRKEGQNVTLSCEQNLNHDAMYWYRQDPGQGLRLIYYSQIVNDFQKGDIAEGYSVSREKKESFPLTVTSAQKNPTAFYLCASSRRGPSNQPQHFGDGTRLSIL.

The gene calls are TRBV2 and TRBJ2-7; 13 nucleotides match TRBD2. This CDR3 region has 16 residues. Trimming took 4 bases from V and 0 from J; bases not matched to a gene: 3. CDR1 and CDR2 (germline): SNHLY, FYNNEI. CDR3 sequence: CASSGWTSGGSYEQYF. The CDR3 DNA follows: TGTGCCAGCAGTGGGTGGACTAGCGGGGGCTCCTACGAGCAGTACTTC.

J is TRBJ2-7 and V is TRBV20-1; 14 bases map to TRBD2. The trim removed 6 bases at V and 3 bases at J, leaving 4 bases unmatched. This CDR3 comprises 14 residues. Germline loops: CDR1 DFQATT, CDR2 SNEGSKA (reference sequence). The CDR3 is CSAGGTSGGYEQYF. The CDR3 nucleotides read TGCAGTGCGGGGGGGACTAGCGGGGGCTACGAGCAGTACTTC.

The table lists this clonotype with a few counts. CDR3 region: CASSPGSGPAYNEQFF. The CDR3 DNA sequence: TGTGCCAGCAGTCCAGGCAGCGGTCCAGCCTACAATGAGCAGTTCTTC. The chain has TRBV7-8 and TRBJ2-1; possible D gene TRBD2, 5 bases. Trimming stripped 6 bases from V and 2 bases from J, with 17 bases between. This CDR3 comprises 16 residues. Germline V gives CDR1 SGHVS, CDR2 FQNEAQ.

The sample holds many counts of this clonotype. At one boundary the junction diverges from the germline segment, which might be a read error. This chain links TRBV6-6 with TRBJ1-5, with D unresolved. Germline CDR1 and CDR2: MNHNY and SVGAGI (reference sequence). The CDR3 sequence is 14 residues long. The CDR3 DNA reads as TGTGCCAGCAGTTACTTGGGTAGCGATCAGCCCCAGCATTTT. Protein: CASSYLGSDQPQHF.

This clonotype was picked up many times. V and J are TRBV20-1 and TRBJ2-7; the match to TRBD1 covers 7 bases. J lost 7 bases, V lost 6 bases, and 12 bases had no gene match. The germline gives CDR1 DFQATT, CDR2 SNEGSKA (reference sequence). The CDR3 is made up of 13 amino acids. The CDR3 loop is CSARKGTAWEQYF. CDR3 coding DNA: TGCAGTGCAAGAAAGGGGACAGCGTGGGAGCAGTACTTC.

This clonotype has ten or more counts. This sequence joins TRBV20-1 and TRBJ2-5; 11 nucleotides agree with TRBD1. V gave up 6 bases and J gave up 6 bases; unmatched junction bases: 12. The length of the CDR3 is 15 residues. The V gene's germline CDR1 is DFQATT and CDR2 SNEGSKA (reference sequence). CDR3 nucleotides: TGCAGTGCCCCCACTAAGGACAGGGGGCGGCAGACCCAGTACTTC. It is translated as CSAPTKDRGRQTQYF.

V gene TRBV29-1 combines with J gene TRBJ1-4, with a tentative D call TRBD1 (5 bases). Deletions cut 7 bases from V and 2 bases from J, with 11 bases between. The CDR3 consists of 13 residues. Germline V gene lookup returns CDR1 SQVTM and CDR2 ANQGSEA. CDR3 amino acids: CSATEGTNEKLFF. DNA of the CDR3: TGCAGCGCCACGGAGGGGACTAATGAAAAACTGTTTTTT.

This clonotype was recorded many times. This rearrangement joins TRBV19 to TRBJ2-5; TRBD2 matches at 7 bases. The CDR3 is 14 residues long. V was clipped by 6 bases and J by 1 base; unmatched bases: 5. Germline assignment: CDR1 LNHDA and CDR2 SQIVND (reference sequence). CDR3 in amino acids: CASSPAGVQETQYF. CDR3 nucleotide sequence: TGTGCCAGTAGCCCCGCGGGAGTCCAAGAGACCCAGTACTTC.

A remark on this clonotype: Possible read error: a much larger clone is one base away. J is TRBJ2-7 and V is TRBV7-8; tentatively, D is TRBD1 (5 bases). The CDR3 loop spans 13 amino acids. Germline CDR1 and CDR2: SGHVS and FQNEAQ. V gave up 5 bases and J gave up 5 bases, with 13 bases separating them. Here the CDR3 reads CASSAFRTHEQYF. CDR3 nucleotide sequence: TGTGCCAGCAGCGCATTTCGGACACACGAGCAGTACTTC.

This clonotype has only one observation. The V call is TRBV24-1, the J call TRBJ2-1; a weak D match, TRBD1 (5 bases). Trimming took 9 bases from V and 8 from J, leaving 19 bases between them. This CDR3 has 14 amino acids. Germline V gene lookup returns CDR1 KGHDR and CDR2 SFDVKD. This CDR3 is CATRVRPLQDEQFF. The DNA for the CDR3 is TGTGCCACCCGCGTCCGCCCGCTACAGGATGAGCAGTTCTTC.

The chain couples TRBV5-4 to TRBJ2-7; 12 bases match TRBD2. The CDR3 runs 15 residues. CDR1 SGHNT and CDR2 YYREEE come from the germline V gene (reference sequence). The V gene end was trimmed by 5 bases and the J gene end by 2 bases; junction bases not matched to a gene: 5. The CDR3 DNA reads as TGTGCCAGCAGAACTAGCGGGGGGCCCCCCTACGAGCAGTACTTC. Protein: CASRTSGGPPYEQYF.

This clonotype showed up just a few times. The chain carries TRBV29-1 and TRBJ1-2, with 9 nucleotides matching TRBD1. The CDR3 has 11 residues. J was trimmed by 5 bases and V by 8 bases; bases with no gene match: 3. Germline CDR1 and CDR2: SQVTM and ANQGSEA. The CDR3 DNA follows: TGCAGCTTGACAGGGGGTTATGGCTACACCTTC. Translated: CSLTGGYGYTF. Drawing the rest from reference TRBV29-1 and TRBJ1-2, the complete variable domain is SAVISQKPSRDICQRGTSLTIQCQVDSQVTMMFWYRQQPGQSLTLIATANQGSEATYESGFVIDKFPISRPNLTFSTLTVSNMSPEDSSIYLCSLTGGYGYTFGSGTRLTVV.

As to this clonotype: A much larger clone differs by one base, so this may be a read error. The rearrangement links TRBV7-6 to TRBJ2-2; possibly TRBD2 for D (5 bases). The CDR3 covers 14 residues. Per germline, CDR1 SGHVS and CDR2 FNYEAQ. V lost 1 base to trimming and J lost 6 bases, with 9 bases between them. The CDR3 bases are TGTGCCAGCAGCTTAGGCGAGGGCGCCGGGGAGCTGTTTTTT. Its protein is CASSLGEGAGELFF.

This clonotype was recorded a few times. This chain connects TRBV29-1 to TRBJ1-1; 9 bases are shared with TRBD1. Looked up from germline, CDR1 is SQVTM and CDR2 is ANQGSEA. Trimming cost V 8 bases and J 3 bases; bases outside gene matches: 4. The CDR3 consists of 12 residues. CDR3 sequence: CSLRTGDTEAFF. CDR3 bases: TGCAGCTTGCGGACAGGGGACACTGAAGCTTTCTTT.

This chain joins TRBV7-3 and TRBJ2-2, with 9 bases aligning to TRBD2. Germline V gene lookup returns CDR1 SGHTA and CDR2 FQGTGA. Unmatched junction bases numbered 14, after V lost 5 bases and J lost 1 base. CDR3 length: 19 residues. CDR3 region: CASSVEDQSSGGNTGELFF. CDR3 DNA sequence: TGTGCCAGCAGCGTTGAAGATCAGAGTAGCGGGGGGAACACCGGGGAGCTGTTTTTT.

Comment on this clonotype: Its ends do not fully match the called genes, so a read error is possible. CDR3 amino acids: CASSDANGETQYF. The CDR3 DNA is TGTGCCAGCAGTGACGCGAATGGAGAGACCCAGTACTTC. The chain has TRBV10-3 and TRBJ2-5; no clear D. The CDR3 runs 13 residues. Germline V gene lookup returns CDR1 ENHRY and CDR2 SYGVKD.

This clonotype was seen just once. The chain combines TRBV30 with TRBJ2-2; tentatively, D is TRBD1 or TRBD2 (6 bases each). With 3 bases removed from V and 7 bases from J, the gap between germline ends came to 18 bases. CDR3 length: 15 amino acids. Germline-derived CDR1 and CDR2 are GTSNPN and SVGIG (reference sequence). CDR3 in amino acids: CAWSAIGGRVGELFF. For the CDR3, the DNA is TGTGCCTGGAGCGCCATTGGGGGGCGGGTCGGGGAGCTGTTTTTT.

As for this clonotype: One end of the junction does not line up with germline, which may come from a read error. The V and J genes are TRBV7-9 and TRBJ2-6; possibly TRBD1 for D (5 bases). This CDR3 comprises 15 residues. Looked up from germline, CDR1 is SEHNR and CDR2 is FQNEAQ (reference sequence). CDR3 loop: CASSPVLSGANVVTF. The DNA of the CDR3 is TGTGCCAGCAGCCCGGTCCTCTCTGGGGCCAACGTCGTGACTTTC.

A few counts support this clonotype. The chain recombines TRBV5-5 with TRBJ2-2, with D perhaps TRBD2 (6 bases). Germline V gene lookup returns CDR1 SGHKS and CDR2 YYEKEE (reference sequence). Between the trimmed V and J ends, which lost 3 bases and 4 bases, there was a span of 16 bases. The CDR3 sequence is 16 residues long. In DNA form, the CDR3 reads TGTGCCAGCAGCTCAACCGCCCTAGCGACCACCGGGGAGCTGTTTTTT. Residues: CASSSTALATTGELFF.

The genes are TRBV29-1 and TRBJ1-1, with 11 nucleotides matching TRBD1. There are 12 residues in the CDR3. Looked up from germline, CDR1 is SQVTM and CDR2 is ANQGSEA. The ends lost 7 bases at V and 4 bases at J; junction bases unmatched: 2. The CDR3 DNA reads as TGCAGCGCGGGGACAGGGGGCACTGAAGCTTTCTTT. Amino acid sequence: CSAGTGGTEAFF.

This clonotype was recorded at least ten times. J is TRBJ1-1 and V is TRBV29-1; D is unclear. The germline CDR1 and CDR2 sequences are SQVTM and ANQGSEA. This CDR3 is 11 amino acids long. The ends were cut back, 6 bases at V and 8 bases at J, with 13 bases in the middle. CDR3 in amino acids: CSVTYGLEAFF. Written as DNA, the CDR3 is TGCAGCGTCACGTACGGACTCGAAGCTTTCTTT.

This clonotype was counted at least ten times. The genes are TRBV19 and TRBJ2-1; 9 bases are shared with TRBD1. Germline trimming cut 6 bases from V and 5 bases from J; bases unmatched to any gene: 8. The CDR3 contains 15 residues. Looked up from germline, CDR1 is LNHDA and CDR2 is SQIVND (reference sequence). CDR3 loop: CASRTQGAQNNEQFF. The CDR3 bases are TGTGCCAGTAGGACACAGGGGGCGCAAAACAATGAGCAGTTCTTC.

The chain employs TRBV7-9 and TRBJ2-7; TRBD1 matches at 8 bases. V lost 6 bases to trimming and J lost 2 bases; unmatched junction nucleotides: 6. Germline-derived CDR1 and CDR2 are SEHNR and FQNEAQ (reference sequence). This CDR3 is 14 amino acids long. The CDR3 here is CASSGDRTPYEQYF. The DNA for the CDR3 is TGTGCCAGCAGTGGGGACAGGACCCCCTACGAGCAGTACTTC.

As for this clonotype: One base away lies a much larger clone, so this may be a sequencing read error. The V gene is TRBV11-2, the J gene TRBJ2-2; possible D gene TRBD2, 5 bases. Germline assignment: CDR1 SGHAT and CDR2 FQNNGV. The CDR3 loop spans 14 amino acids. The CDR3 bases are TGTGCCAGCAGCTCCGATGGTTTCACCGGGGAGCTGTGTTTT. Protein sequence: CASSSDGFTGELCF.

This rearrangement joins TRBV14 to TRBJ1-1; D unresolved. Germline V CDR1 and CDR2: SGHDN, FVKESK. This CDR3 has 16 residues. With 0 bases removed from V and 0 bases from J, the gap between germline ends came to 11 bases. The CDR3 here is CASSQDRDLMNTEAFF. Here the CDR3 DNA reads TGTGCCAGCAGCCAAGACCGGGATCTAATGAACACTGAAGCTTTCTTT.

Many counts were recorded for this clonotype. CDR3 nucleotide sequence: TGTGCCAGCAATGGACAGGGGGCTAACTATGGCTACACCTTC. It yields the protein CASNGQGANYGYTF. This chain links TRBV6-6 with TRBJ1-2; 10 bases match TRBD1. The length of the CDR3 is 14 residues. The V gene end was trimmed by 7 bases and the J gene end by 0 bases; junction bases not matched to a gene: 2. Germline V gene lookup returns CDR1 MNHNY and CDR2 SVGAGI (reference sequence).

The chain employs TRBV29-1 and TRBJ2-5; no reliable D call. Trimming cost V 8 bases and J 5 bases, with 12 bases left between them. The germline CDR1 and CDR2 sequences are SQVTM and ANQGSEA. The CDR3 runs to 11 residues. CDR3 loop: CSQDTVETQYF. The CDR3 DNA sequence: TGCAGCCAAGACACGGTGGAGACCCAGTACTTC.

The chain links TRBV10-3 to TRBJ1-4; D unclear. The length of the CDR3 is 12 residues. V lost 2 bases to trimming and J lost 6 bases, with 4 bases between them. Germline V gene lookup returns CDR1 ENHRY and CDR2 SYGVKD. The CDR3 DNA is TGTGCCATCAGTGAGAGGGATGAAAAACTGTTTTTT. It is translated as CAISERDEKLFF.

This clonotype has a count of ten or more. The V call is TRBV2, the J call TRBJ1-6; D might be TRBD1 (5 bases). This CDR3 contains 15 residues. V lost 7 bases and J 7 bases, leaving 17 bases between the germline ends. Germline-derived CDR1 and CDR2 are SNHLY and FYNNEI. In nucleotides, the CDR3 is TGTGCCAGCAATCGAGGGAGGGGAGGAAATTCACCCCTCCACTTT. As protein: CASNRGRGGNSPLHF. Based on the CDR3 plus reference TRBV2 and TRBJ1-6, the full variable domain is EPEVTQTPSHQVTQMGQEVILRCVPISNHLYFYWYRQILGQKVEFLVSFYNNEISEKSEIFDDQFSVERPDGSNFTLKIRSTKLEDSAMYFCASNRGRGGNSPLHFGNGTRLTVT.

The table lists this clonotype with many counts. The chain recombines TRBV7-8 with TRBJ2-7, with a possible D match to TRBD1 (5 bases). The V gene lost 2 bases and the J gene lost 6 bases, with 8 bases spanning the gap. This CDR3 comprises 12 residues. Looked up from germline, CDR1 is SGHVS and CDR2 is FQNEAQ. The CDR3 loop reads CASSLRQTEQYF. In nucleotides, the CDR3 is TGTGCCAGCAGCTTACGACAGACCGAGCAGTACTTC.

This clonotype was seen a handful of times. V and J are TRBV19 and TRBJ2-5, with TRBD2 matching 9 bases. Germline V gene sequence: CDR1 LNHDA, CDR2 SQIVND (reference sequence). The length of the CDR3 is 15 residues. V shed 3 bases and J 4 bases; nucleotides not matched to a gene: 6. In DNA, the CDR3 is TGTGCCAGTAGTATGGCGGGGGGGCCAGGAGAGACCCAGTACTTC. Protein sequence: CASSMAGGPGETQYF.